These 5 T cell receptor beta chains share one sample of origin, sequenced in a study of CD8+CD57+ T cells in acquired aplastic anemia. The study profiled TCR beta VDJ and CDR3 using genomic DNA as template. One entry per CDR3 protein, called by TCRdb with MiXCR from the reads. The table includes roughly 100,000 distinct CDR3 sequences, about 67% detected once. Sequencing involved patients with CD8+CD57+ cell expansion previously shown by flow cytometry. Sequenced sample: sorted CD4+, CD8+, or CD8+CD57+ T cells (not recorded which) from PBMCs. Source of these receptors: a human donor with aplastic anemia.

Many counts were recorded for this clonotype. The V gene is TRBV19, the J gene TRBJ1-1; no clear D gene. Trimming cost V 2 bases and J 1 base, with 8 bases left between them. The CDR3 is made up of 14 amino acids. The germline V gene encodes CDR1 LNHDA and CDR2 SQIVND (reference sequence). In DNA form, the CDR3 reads TGTGCCAGTAGTATAACGACTCCGAACACTGAAGCTTTCTTT. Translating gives CASSITTPNTEAFF.

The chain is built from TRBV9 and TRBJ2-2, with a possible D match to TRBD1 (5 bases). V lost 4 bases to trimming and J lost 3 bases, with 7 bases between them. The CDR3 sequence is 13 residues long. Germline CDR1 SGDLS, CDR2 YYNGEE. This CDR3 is CASSQTDTGELFF. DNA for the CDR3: TGTGCCAGCAGCCAGACAGACACCGGGGAGCTGTTTTTT.

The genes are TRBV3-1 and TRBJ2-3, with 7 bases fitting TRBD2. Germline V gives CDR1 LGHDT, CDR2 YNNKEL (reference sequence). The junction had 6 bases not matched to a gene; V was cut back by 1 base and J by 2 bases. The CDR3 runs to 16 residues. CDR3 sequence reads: CASSQVRLALTDTQYF. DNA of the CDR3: TGTGCCAGCAGCCAAGTAAGACTAGCCCTCACAGATACGCAGTATTTT.

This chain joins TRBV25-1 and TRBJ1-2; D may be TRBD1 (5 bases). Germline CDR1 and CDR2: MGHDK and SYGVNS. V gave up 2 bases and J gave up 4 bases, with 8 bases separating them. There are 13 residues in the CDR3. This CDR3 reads CASSETGAYGYTF. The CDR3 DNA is TGTGCCAGCAGTGAAACCGGGGCCTATGGCTACACCTTC.

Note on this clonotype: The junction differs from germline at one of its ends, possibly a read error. The CDR3 DNA follows: TGTGCCAGCAACTTAGGGGCGGACACTGAAGCTTTCTTT. It is translated as CASNLGADTEAFF. This chain uses TRBV7-8 with TRBJ1-1, with D possibly matching TRBD1 (5 bases). Germline V gives CDR1 SGHVS, CDR2 FQNEAQ. This CDR3 spans 13 amino acids.